This TCR beta chain was obtained from a study of response to subunit inactivated influenza vaccine. V lost 3 bases and J 9 bases, leaving 9 bases between the germline ends. CDR3 length equals 12 residues. Germline-derived CDR1 and CDR2 are LNHDA and SQIVND (reference sequence). One entry per CDR3 protein, called by TCRdb with MiXCR from the RT-PCR reads. The table includes around 570,000 distinct CDR3 sequences, roughly 12% detected once. The same data also contributed to another study, on T cells expressing NK-cell markers. As that study records: The TCR beta cDNA came from 5'RACE template switching with UMIs. The eight sequenced donors comprised seven who were HCMV-seropositive and one who was seronegative.

This chain joins TRBV19 and TRBJ1-5; possibly TRBD1 for D (5 bases). This TCR was sampled from a middle-aged man who received an inactivated influenza vaccine. Material: PBMCs from blood, obtained on the day of vaccination. The CDR3 sequence: CASSIEGRPQHF. CDR3 DNA: TGTGCCAGTAGTATTGAGGGGAGGCCCCAGCATTTT.